Listed below are T cell receptor beta chains from one sample, sequenced in a study of blood T cell repertoires in COVID-19. Libraries were prepared by immunoSEQ multiplex PCR; TCRdb keeps only in-frame clonotypes and omits some of them. Among some 200,000 clones listed, around nine tenths were seen once. Sequences were obtained from peripheral blood. Receptor source: an older man with acute or convalescent COVID-19. Both conserved end residues are part of each CDR3. A D gene is named only where the DNA matches it firmly. Clone size is not always given. Where it is, it says once, few, many or a class for expanded clones.

>TRBD1|TRBJ2-1|.|TRBV19
CASSATRDRAYNEQFF
TGTGCCAGTAGTGCGACCCGGGACAGGGCCTACAATGAGCAGTTCTTC
>.|TRBJ1-1|.|TRBV7-9
CASSLEGQNTEAFF
TGTGCCAGCAGCTTAGAGGGACAAAACACTGAAGCTTTCTTT
>.|TRBJ2-2|.|TRBV6-5
CASLRLANTGELFF
TGTGCCAGCTTACGACTAGCGAACACCGGGGAGCTGTTTTTT
>TRBD1|TRBJ1-1|.|TRBV18
CASSPRDRGYTEAFF
TGTGCCAGCTCACCAAGGGACAGGGGGTATACTGAAGCTTTCTTT
>.|TRBJ2-2|.|TRBV5-1
CASSLGGGELFF
TGCGCCAGCAGCTTGGGAGGCGGGGAGCTGTTTTTT
>.|TRBJ2-1|.|TRBV9
CASSVDRGAYNEQFF
TGTGCCAGCAGCGTAGATAGGGGTGCCTACAATGAGCAGTTCTTC
>TRBD2|TRBJ2-1|.|TRBV5-4
CASSTPGLAENEQFF
TGTGCCAGCAGCACCCCCGGGCTAGCGGAGAATGAGCAGTTCTTC
>.|TRBJ2-1|.|TRBV27
CASSLSDGWQDGGQFF
TGTGCCAGCAGTTTATCAGACGGGTGGCAGGACGGGGGGCAGTTCTTC
>TRBD1|TRBJ1-1|few|TRBV6-4
CASRAPGQGFTEAFF
TGTGCCAGCAGAGCTCCGGGACAGGGTTTCACTGAAGCTTTCTTT
>.|TRBJ1-1|.|TRBV6-2/TRBV6-3
CASSYSLEAFF
TGTGCCAGCAGTTATAGTCTTGAAGCTTTCTTT
>.|TRBJ1-3|few|TRBV28
CASSPGGGRSGNTIYF
TGTGCCAGCAGCCCGGGGGGGGGTCGGTCTGGAAACACCATATATTTT
>TRBD1|TRBJ1-2|.|TRBV5-4
CASSRTGGDYGYTF
TGTGCCAGCAGCCGGACAGGGGGCGACTATGGCTACACCTTC
>.|TRBJ1-6|.|TRBV5-1
CASSLGPLDNSPLHF
TGCGCCAGCAGCTTGGGCCCACTTGATAATTCACCCCTCCACTTT
>TRBD1|TRBJ1-4|.|TRBV5-1
CASSLEPGQGIKLFF
TGCGCCAGCAGCTTGGAACCGGGACAGGGGATAAAACTGTTTTTT
>.|TRBJ2-7|.|TRBV5-4
CASSSRELLGEQYF
TGTGCCAGCAGCTCCCGGGAGCTCCTAGGGGAGCAGTACTTC
>.|TRBJ2-7|.|TRBV15
CATSRDVPGRTYEQYF
TGTGCCACCAGCAGAGATGTTCCAGGGCGGACCTACGAGCAGTACTTC
>.|TRBJ1-1|.|TRBV2
CASRPGHLNTEAFF
TGTGCCAGCAGGCCAGGACACTTGAACACTGAAGCTTTCTTT
>.|TRBJ1-1|.|TRBV5-4
CASSLSVNTEAFF
TGTGCCAGCAGCTTGTCAGTGAACACTGAAGCTTTCTTT
>.|TRBJ1-3|.|TRBV29-1
CSVQYAGNTIYF
TGCAGCGTTCAATACGCGGGAAACACCATATATTTT
>.|TRBJ2-5|.|TRBV28
CASFIGSETQYF
TGTGCCAGTTTTATTGGGAGTGAGACCCAGTACTTC
>.|TRBJ2-3|.|TRBV28
CASSEVRALTDTQYF
TGTGCCAGCAGTGAGGTCAGAGCCTTAACAGATACGCAGTATTTT
>.|TRBJ2-7|.|TRBV27
CASSLKGIRGYEQYF
TGTGCCAGCAGTTTAAAGGGGATACGAGGCTACGAGCAGTACTTC